The 30 T cell receptor beta chains presented below share a single source sample, sequenced in a study of post-analysis software for immune sequencing data. Whole-study findings and limits: Controls showed lower frequencies than patients for five or six TRBV segments, and TRBV5-6, TRBV5-1 and TRBV20-1 were among these.

cDNA libraries of TCR beta carried unique molecular identifiers. TCRdb analysed the PCR reads with MiXCR anew, one entry per CDR3 protein. Of 650,000 to 850,000 distinct CDR3 sequences in the sample, about 53% were seen once. Antigens of these TCRs are unknown. The sequenced sample consisted of blood. The receptors here all came from a girl between 10 and 17 years old with multiple sclerosis.

V gene TRBV11-2 combines with J gene TRBJ2-1; 9 bases are a match to TRBD1. This CDR3 region has 13 residues. After removal of 5 bases from V and 8 bases from J, the junction contained 4 bases not matched to a gene. Per germline, CDR1 SGHAT and CDR2 FQNNGV. CDR3 coding DNA: TGTGCCAGCAGCCCAGACAGGGGGGATGAGCAGTTCTTC. This sequence encodes CASSPDRGDEQFF.

V gene TRBV18 combines with J gene TRBJ1-1; D remains unclear. The V gene's germline CDR1 is KGHSH and CDR2 LQKENI. This CDR3 has 12 amino acids. Trimming left V 2 bases short and J 6 bases short, with 7 bases between. CDR3 sequence reads: CASSPVGPEAFF. DNA of the CDR3: TGTGCCAGCTCACCAGTAGGCCCTGAAGCTTTCTTT.

The rearrangement links TRBV2 to TRBJ2-1; 7 bases fit TRBD2. Trimming took 11 bases from V and 3 from J; bases not matched to a gene: 7. The CDR3 is 13 residues long. Per germline, CDR1 SNHLY and CDR2 FYNNEI. The chain's CDR3 is CASREGFYNEQFF. The CDR3 nucleotides are TGTGCCTCCAGGGAGGGTTTCTACAATGAGCAGTTCTTC.

The chain joins TRBV25-1 to TRBJ2-3; 16 positions agree with TRBD2. The length of the CDR3 is 19 residues. The germline CDR1 and CDR2 sequences are MGHDK and SYGVNS. Trimming took 6 bases from V and 3 from J; bases not matched to a gene: 12. CDR3 nucleotides: TGTGCCAGCAGCCAAGGATCCGGGACTAGCGGGAGGGCAACAGATACGCAGTATTTT. Translating gives CASSQGSGTSGRATDTQYF. Looking up the rest from reference TRBV25-1 and TRBJ2-3 gives the full variable domain: EADIYQTPRYLVIGTGKKITLECSQTMGHDKMYWYQQDPGMELHLIHYSYGVNSTEKGDLSSESTVSRIRTEHFPLTLESARPSHTSQYLCASSQGSGTSGRATDTQYFGPGTRLTVL.

The rearrangement links TRBV7-9 to TRBJ2-7; 9 nucleotides match TRBD1. Germline CDR1 reads SEHNR; CDR2 reads FQNEAQ (reference sequence). The ends lost 3 bases at V and 5 bases at J; junction bases unmatched: 5. The CDR3 length is 14 residues. CDR3 loop: CASSLATGGDEQYF. CDR3 nucleotides: TGTGCCAGCAGCTTGGCGACAGGGGGTGACGAGCAGTACTTC.

The chain uses TRBV4-2 and TRBJ2-7; perhaps TRBD1 as D (5 bases). CDR3 length equals 16 residues. V was cut by 0 bases and J by 1 base, with 13 bases left in between. Germline loops: CDR1 LGHNA, CDR2 YNFKEQ. For the CDR3, the DNA is TGTGCCAGCAGCCAAGATGGCACCAGGGCTTCCTACGAGCAGTACTTC. Translated, it gives CASSQDGTRASYEQYF.

This clonotype has only a few counts. The chain has TRBV29-1 and TRBJ2-3; TRBD2 agrees at 11 bases. The germline CDR1 and CDR2 sequences are SQVTM and ANQGSEA. The junction had 3 bases not matched to a gene; V was cut back by 3 bases and J by 1 base. The CDR3 consists of 15 residues. The chain's CDR3 is CSVDLGLAGTDTQYF. The CDR3 DNA reads TGCAGCGTTGACTTGGGACTAGCGGGCACAGATACGCAGTATTTT.

CDR3 sequence reads: CASSFGGRSHEQYF. The CDR3 nucleotides read TGCGCCAGCAGCTTCGGCGGGAGGTCCCACGAGCAGTACTTC. This chain joins TRBV5-1 and TRBJ2-4, with TRBD2 matching 8 bases. The J call is in doubt because the DNA end fits TRBJ2-7 better. The CDR3 has 14 residues. CDR1 is SGHRS and CDR2 is YFSETQ in the germline V gene.

The gene calls are TRBV20-1 and TRBJ2-1, with D perhaps TRBD2 (6 bases). The CDR3 spans 12 residues. CDR1 DFQATT and CDR2 SNEGSKA come from the germline V gene (reference sequence). The V end was cut by 5 bases, the J end by 7 bases, with 12 bases between. The CDR3: CSAPNLANEQFF. CDR3 sequence (DNA): TGCAGTGCTCCAAACCTAGCGAATGAGCAGTTCTTC.

The gene calls are TRBV7-8 and TRBJ2-7; D possibly corresponds to TRBD1 (6 bases). The CDR3 covers 18 residues. Germline-derived CDR1 and CDR2 are SGHVS and FQNEAQ. V was pared by 5 bases and J by 3 bases, with 26 bases between. The DNA of the CDR3 is TGTGCCAGCAGCCCGAAGCCCGCAGGGGCGGAATGGGGCTACGAGCAGTACTTC. Its translation is CASSPKPAGAEWGYEQYF.

The rearrangement links TRBV10-3 to TRBJ1-1; no definite D call. This CDR3 is built from 14 residues. Per the germline V gene, CDR1 is ENHRY and CDR2 is SYGVKD. Deletions cut 3 bases from V and 2 bases from J, with 10 bases between. The CDR3 region has the DNA TGTGCCATCAGTGATCGAGGCAGAAACACTGAAGCTTTCTTT. Translating it yields CAISDRGRNTEAFF.

The chain joins TRBV27 to TRBJ2-6; perhaps TRBD2 as D (6 bases). The CDR3 spans 18 residues. CDR1 and CDR2 from the germline V gene are MNHEY and SMNVEV (reference sequence). Trimming cost V 4 bases and J 2 bases, with 18 bases left between them. The CDR3 coding sequence is TGTGCCAGCAGTTCCCCGTGGGGGGATAAGGCTGGGGCCAACGTCCTGACTTTC. Its protein product is CASSSPWGDKAGANVLTF.

This chain connects TRBV3-1 to TRBJ2-1; D ambiguous. CDR3 length equals 13 residues. V lost 1 base to trimming and J lost 7 bases, with 8 bases between them. CDR1 and CDR2 from the germline V gene are LGHDT and YNNKEL (reference sequence). The CDR3 region is CASSQVLLNEQFF. CDR3 nucleotides: TGTGCCAGCAGCCAAGTACTGTTAAATGAGCAGTTCTTC.

This clonotype was detected many times. The chain combines TRBV7-2 with TRBJ2-3; D gene unclear. V lost 2 bases and J 6 bases, leaving 6 bases between the germline ends. Germline CDR1 and CDR2: SGHTA and FQGNSA. This CDR3 region has 12 residues. The CDR3 region has the DNA TGTGCCAGCAGCTTAAAAGGGGATACGCAGTATTTT. Translation: CASSLKGDTQYF.

J is TRBJ1-1 and V is TRBV29-1; no firm D call. This CDR3 is built from 15 residues. Per germline, CDR1 SQVTM and CDR2 ANQGSEA. With 4 bases removed from V and 0 bases from J, the gap between germline ends came to 15 bases. The CDR3 nucleotides read TGCAGCGTTGCCACTTTGAGTTCTATGAACACTGAAGCTTTCTTT. Protein sequence: CSVATLSSMNTEAFF.

The chain links TRBV4-1 to TRBJ2-1; tentative D call: TRBD2 (7 bases). CDR1 is MGHRA, CDR2 YSYEKL, per germline. This CDR3 region has 17 residues. Trimming stripped 1 base from V and 3 bases from J, with 16 bases between. As DNA, the CDR3 is TGCGCCAGCAGCCAAGTTTCTGGGGGGGCCGTCTACAATGAGCAGTTCTTC. Its translation: CASSQVSGGAVYNEQFF.

This chain uses TRBV20-1 with TRBJ2-7, with D possibly being TRBD1 or TRBD2 (6 bases each). Germline V gene lookup returns CDR1 DFQATT and CDR2 SNEGSKA (reference sequence). The V end was cut by 0 bases, the J end by 3 bases, with 18 bases between. This CDR3 region has 16 residues. CDR3: CSARDPGARTIYEQYF. The CDR3 region has the DNA TGCAGTGCTAGAGATCCGGGGGCCCGAACTATCTACGAGCAGTACTTC.

V gene TRBV10-2 combines with J gene TRBJ1-2; no clear D gene. The germline V and J ends were trimmed by 4 bases and 4 bases, with 19 bases remaining between them. This CDR3 is 16 amino acids long. Per the germline V gene, CDR1 is WSHSY and CDR2 is SAAADI. The CDR3 here is CASSGPPRPGSYGYTF. CDR3 bases: TGCGCCAGCAGTGGGCCCCCCAGGCCCGGGAGCTATGGCTACACCTTC.

This clonotype was counted once. This chain joins TRBV12-5 and TRBJ1-1, with unresolved D. Germline CDR1 and CDR2: LGHNT and FRNRAP. The V and J ends lost 5 bases and 1 base respectively, with 11 bases between them. This CDR3 comprises 14 residues. The CDR3 protein is CASGPGYRNTEAFF. For the CDR3, the DNA is TGTGCTAGTGGTCCGGGGTACAGGAACACTGAAGCTTTCTTT.

The chain has TRBV20-1 and TRBJ2-1; 10 nucleotides line up with TRBD2. This CDR3 has 15 amino acids. Per germline, CDR1 DFQATT and CDR2 SNEGSKA (reference sequence). Trimming took 4 bases from V and 8 from J; bases not matched to a gene: 11. The CDR3 nucleotides are TGCAGTGCTACTTTAACGGGACTAGCGAGCGATGAGCAGTTCTTC. Encoded protein: CSATLTGLASDEQFF.

The count of this clonotype is one. The V call is TRBV9, the J call TRBJ2-1, with 12 nucleotides matching TRBD2. The V gene end was trimmed by 1 base and the J gene end by 4 bases; junction bases not matched to a gene: 6. Germline values: CDR1 SGDLS, CDR2 YYNGEE. The CDR3 runs to 17 residues. CDR3: CASSVLGTSGLYNEQFF. The CDR3 nucleotides are TGTGCCAGCAGCGTACTCGGGACTAGCGGGCTTTACAATGAGCAGTTCTTC.

The rearrangement joins TRBV10-3 to TRBJ1-1; 7 bases match TRBD1. This CDR3 region has 16 residues. Germline CDR1 reads ENHRY; CDR2 reads SYGVKD. Unmatched junction bases numbered 10, after V lost 5 bases and J lost 1 base. The CDR3 coding sequence is TGTGCCATCAGTCAGCCCTACAGGGGCACGAACACTGAAGCTTTCTTT. Translating gives CAISQPYRGTNTEAFF.

The chain carries TRBV6-5 and TRBJ1-2, with no clear D. The length of the CDR3 is 13 residues. Trimming cost V 0 bases and J 4 bases, with 6 bases left between them. Germline values: CDR1 MNHEY, CDR2 SVGAGI. CDR3 in amino acids: CASSYSSTYGYTF. The CDR3 DNA is TGTGCCAGCAGTTACTCCTCGACCTATGGCTACACCTTC.

This chain joins TRBV7-9 and TRBJ2-1; 7 bases map to TRBD1. Trimming cost V 3 bases and J 10 bases; bases outside gene matches: 12. This CDR3 has 15 amino acids. CDR1 is SEHNR and CDR2 is FQNEAQ in the germline V gene (reference sequence). The CDR3 loop is CASSFYLQGLWEQFF. CDR3 in DNA: TGTGCCAGCAGCTTTTACCTACAGGGGTTGTGGGAGCAGTTCTTC.

The CDR3: CSAHGRGGGSTDTQYF. CDR3 in DNA: TGCAGTGCCCATGGACGAGGCGGGGGGAGCACAGATACGCAGTATTTT. This rearrangement joins TRBV20-1 to TRBJ2-3, with 8 bases matching TRBD2. CDR1 DFQATT and CDR2 SNEGSKA come from the germline V gene (reference sequence). The CDR3 length is 16 residues. V shed 6 bases and J 0 bases; nucleotides not matched to a gene: 11.

V is TRBV6-6 and J is TRBJ2-7; 7 positions match TRBD1. Trimming took 7 bases from V and 5 from J; bases not matched to a gene: 14. Germline V gene sequence: CDR1 MNHNY, CDR2 SVGAGI (reference sequence). The CDR3 is 15 amino acids. The CDR3 nucleotides are TGTGCCAGCACGCCCCGGCAGGGGGTCTCGAACGAGCAGTACTTC. The encoded protein is CASTPRQGVSNEQYF.

The V call is TRBV3-1, the J call TRBJ2-1; possible D gene TRBD1, 6 bases. The DNA end is more similar to TRBJ2-7, so the J call may be wrong. In germline, CDR1 is LGHDT, CDR2 YNNKEL (reference sequence). The CDR3 runs to 15 residues. The CDR3 coding sequence is TGTGCCAGCAGCCGAGGGGGTAGTCCCGGCTACGAGCAGTACTTC. Translating it yields CASSRGGSPGYEQYF.

The sample holds a few counts of this clonotype. The V gene is TRBV29-1, the J gene TRBJ2-3, with D possibly TRBD1 on 5 matching bases. The CDR3 has 13 residues. Germline loops: CDR1 SQVTM, CDR2 ANQGSEA. Trimming stripped 4 bases from V and 2 bases from J, with 10 bases between. DNA of the CDR3: TGCAGCGTTGGGGGCGAGCCCACAGATACGCAGTATTTT. As protein: CSVGGEPTDTQYF.

The chain links TRBV29-1 to TRBJ2-1, with no clear D. The CDR3 runs to 13 residues. Trimming pared 3 bases from V and 2 bases from J, leaving 8 bases between. Germline V lookup: CDR1 SQVTM, CDR2 ANQGSEA. CDR3 DNA sequence: TGCAGCGTTGAGACGCGGACCTACAATGAGCAGTTCTTC. It encodes CSVETRTYNEQFF.

The V gene is TRBV20-1, the J gene TRBJ2-4; TRBD1 might be the D (7 bases). The assigned J gene may be wrong: the sequence end matches TRBJ2-7 better. This CDR3 spans 14 amino acids. Germline-derived CDR1 and CDR2 are DFQATT and SNEGSKA (reference sequence). CDR3 amino acids: CSAMVPGGRREQYF. CDR3 in DNA: TGCAGTGCTATGGTCCCAGGGGGGCGGCGCGAGCAGTACTTC.